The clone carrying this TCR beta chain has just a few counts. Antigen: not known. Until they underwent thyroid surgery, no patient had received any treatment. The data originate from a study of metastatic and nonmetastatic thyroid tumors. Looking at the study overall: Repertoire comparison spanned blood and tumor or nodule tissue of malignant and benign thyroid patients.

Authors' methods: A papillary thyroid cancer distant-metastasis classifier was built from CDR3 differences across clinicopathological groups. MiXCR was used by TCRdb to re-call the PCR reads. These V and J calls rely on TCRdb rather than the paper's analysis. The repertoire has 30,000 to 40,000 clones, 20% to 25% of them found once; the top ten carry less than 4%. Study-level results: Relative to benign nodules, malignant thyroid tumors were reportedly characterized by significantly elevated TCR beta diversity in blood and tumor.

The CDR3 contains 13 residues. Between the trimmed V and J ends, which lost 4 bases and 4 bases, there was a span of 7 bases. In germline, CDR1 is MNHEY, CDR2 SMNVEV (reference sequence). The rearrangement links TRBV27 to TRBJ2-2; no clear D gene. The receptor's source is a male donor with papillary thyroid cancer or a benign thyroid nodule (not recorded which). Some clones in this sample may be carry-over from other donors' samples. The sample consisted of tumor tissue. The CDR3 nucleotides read TGTGCCAGCAGTTCCCGGGTCACCGGGGAGCTGTTTTTT. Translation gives CASSSRVTGELFF.